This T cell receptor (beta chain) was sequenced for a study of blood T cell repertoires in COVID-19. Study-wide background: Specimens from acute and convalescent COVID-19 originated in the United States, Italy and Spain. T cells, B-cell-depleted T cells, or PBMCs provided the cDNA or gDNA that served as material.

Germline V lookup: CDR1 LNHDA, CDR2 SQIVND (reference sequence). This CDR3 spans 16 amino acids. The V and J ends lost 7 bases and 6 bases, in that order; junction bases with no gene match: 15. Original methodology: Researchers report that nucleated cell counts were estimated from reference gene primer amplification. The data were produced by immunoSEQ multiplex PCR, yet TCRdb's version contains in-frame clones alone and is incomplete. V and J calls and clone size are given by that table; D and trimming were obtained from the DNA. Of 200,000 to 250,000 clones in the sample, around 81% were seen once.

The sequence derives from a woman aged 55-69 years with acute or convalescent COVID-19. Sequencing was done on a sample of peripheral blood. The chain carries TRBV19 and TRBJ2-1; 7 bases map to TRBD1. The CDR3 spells CASTSTGRGRPNEQFF. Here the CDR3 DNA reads TGTGCCAGTACCTCAACGGGTAGGGGGCGGCCCAATGAGCAGTTCTTC.